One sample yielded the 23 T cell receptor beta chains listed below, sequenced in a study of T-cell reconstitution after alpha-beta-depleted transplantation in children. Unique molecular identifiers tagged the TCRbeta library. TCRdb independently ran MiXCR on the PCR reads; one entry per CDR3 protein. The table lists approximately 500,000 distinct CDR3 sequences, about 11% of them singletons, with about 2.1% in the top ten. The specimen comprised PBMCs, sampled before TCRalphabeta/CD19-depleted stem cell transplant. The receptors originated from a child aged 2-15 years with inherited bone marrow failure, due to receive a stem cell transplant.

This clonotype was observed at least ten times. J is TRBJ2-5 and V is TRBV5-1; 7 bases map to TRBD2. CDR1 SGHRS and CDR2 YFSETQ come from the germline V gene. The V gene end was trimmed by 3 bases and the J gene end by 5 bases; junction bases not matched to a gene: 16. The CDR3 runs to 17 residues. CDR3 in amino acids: CASSWDGDAGEYETQYF. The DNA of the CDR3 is TGCGCCAGCAGCTGGGACGGTGACGCGGGAGAGTACGAGACCCAGTACTTC. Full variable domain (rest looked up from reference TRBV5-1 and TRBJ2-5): KAGVTQTPRYLIKTRGQQVTLSCSPISGHRSVSWYQQTPGQGLQFLFEYFSETQRNKGNFPGRFSGRQFSNSRSEMNVSTLELGDSALYLCASSWDGDAGEYETQYFGPGTRLLVL.

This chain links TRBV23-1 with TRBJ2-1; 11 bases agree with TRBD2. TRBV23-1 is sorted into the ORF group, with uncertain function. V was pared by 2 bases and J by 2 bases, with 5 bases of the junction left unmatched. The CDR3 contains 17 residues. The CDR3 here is CASSQKVAGGPYNEQFF. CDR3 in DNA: TGCGCCAGCAGTCAAAAAGTAGCGGGAGGGCCCTACAATGAGCAGTTCTTC.

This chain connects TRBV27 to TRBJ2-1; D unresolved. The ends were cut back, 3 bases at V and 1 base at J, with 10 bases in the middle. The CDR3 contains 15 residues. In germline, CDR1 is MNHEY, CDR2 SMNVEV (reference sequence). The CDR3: CASSFRAPSYNEQFF. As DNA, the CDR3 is TGTGCCAGCAGTTTCCGAGCGCCTTCCTACAATGAGCAGTTCTTC.

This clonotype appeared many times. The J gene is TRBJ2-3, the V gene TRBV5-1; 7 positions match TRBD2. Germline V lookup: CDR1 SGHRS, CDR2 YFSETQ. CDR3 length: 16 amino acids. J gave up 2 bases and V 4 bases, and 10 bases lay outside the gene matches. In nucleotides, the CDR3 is TGCGCCAGCAGCCTCAGACTAAGCGGGGTCACAGATACGCAGTATTTT. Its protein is CASSLRLSGVTDTQYF.

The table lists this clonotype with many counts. CDR3 loop: CASSYGYRGIWNEQFF. In DNA, the CDR3 is TGTGCCAGCAGCTATGGGTACAGGGGTATCTGGAATGAGCAGTTCTTC. This chain joins TRBV5-6 and TRBJ2-1; 7 bases are a match to TRBD1. Germline CDR1 SGHDT, CDR2 YYEEEE. V lost 3 bases, J lost 7 bases, and 13 bases stayed unmatched. The CDR3 spans 16 residues. The variable domain in full, completed from reference TRBV5-6 and TRBJ2-1, reads DAGVTQSPTHLIKTRGQQVTLRCSPKSGHDTVSWYQQALGQGPQFIFQYYEEEERQRGNFPDRFSGHQFPNYSSELNVNALLLGDSALYLCASSYGYRGIWNEQFFGPGTRLTVL.

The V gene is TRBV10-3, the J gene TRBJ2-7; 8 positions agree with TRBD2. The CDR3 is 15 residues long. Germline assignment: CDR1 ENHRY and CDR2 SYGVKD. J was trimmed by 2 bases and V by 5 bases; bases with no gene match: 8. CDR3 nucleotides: TGTGCCATCAGTAGTCCTCCGGGAGGGCCCTACGAGCAGTACTTC. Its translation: CAISSPPGGPYEQYF.

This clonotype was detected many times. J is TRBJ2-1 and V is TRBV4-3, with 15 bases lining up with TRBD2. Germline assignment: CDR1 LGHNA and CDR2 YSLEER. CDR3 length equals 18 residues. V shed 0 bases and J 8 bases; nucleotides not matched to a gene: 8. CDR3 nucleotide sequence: TGCGCCAGCAGCCAAGATGTTACGGGACTAGCGGGAGGTGATGAGCAGTTCTTC. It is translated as CASSQDVTGLAGGDEQFF.

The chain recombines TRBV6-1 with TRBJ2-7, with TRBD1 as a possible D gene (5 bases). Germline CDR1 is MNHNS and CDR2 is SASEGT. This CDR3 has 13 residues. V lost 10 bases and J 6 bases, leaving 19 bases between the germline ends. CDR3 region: CATGFNQGTEQYF. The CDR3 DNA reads TGTGCCACCGGGTTCAACCAGGGCACCGAGCAGTACTTC.

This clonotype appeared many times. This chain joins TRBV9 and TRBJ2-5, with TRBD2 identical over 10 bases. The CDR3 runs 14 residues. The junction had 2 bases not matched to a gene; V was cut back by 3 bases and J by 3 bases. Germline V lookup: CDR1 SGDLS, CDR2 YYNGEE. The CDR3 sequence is CASSASGREETQYF. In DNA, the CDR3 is TGTGCCAGCAGCGCCAGCGGGAGGGAAGAGACCCAGTACTTC. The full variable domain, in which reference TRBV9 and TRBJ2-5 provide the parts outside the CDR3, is DSGVTQTPKHLITATGQRVTLRCSPRSGDLSVYWYQQSLDQGLQFLIQYYNGEERAKGNILERFSAQQFPDLHSELNLSSLELGDSALYFCASSASGREETQYFGPGTRLLVL.

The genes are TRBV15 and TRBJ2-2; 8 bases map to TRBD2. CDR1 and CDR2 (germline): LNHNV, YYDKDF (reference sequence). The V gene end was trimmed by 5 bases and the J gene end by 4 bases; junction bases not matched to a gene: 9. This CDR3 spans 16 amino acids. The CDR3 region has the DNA TGTGCCACCAGCGCGTTCGGGGGGGCGTCCACCGGGGAGCTGTTTTTT. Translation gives CATSAFGGASTGELFF.

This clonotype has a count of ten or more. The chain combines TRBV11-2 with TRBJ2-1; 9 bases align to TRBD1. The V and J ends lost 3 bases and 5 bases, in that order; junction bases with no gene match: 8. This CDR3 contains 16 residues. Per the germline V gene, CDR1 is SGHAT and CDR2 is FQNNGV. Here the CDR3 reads CASSFSGGQGDNEQFF. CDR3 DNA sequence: TGTGCCAGCAGCTTTTCTGGGGGACAGGGCGACAATGAGCAGTTCTTC.

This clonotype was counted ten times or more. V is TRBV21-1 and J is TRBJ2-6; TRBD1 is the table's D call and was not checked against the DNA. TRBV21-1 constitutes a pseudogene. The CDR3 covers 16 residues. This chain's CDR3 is CALDRVNPSGANVLTF. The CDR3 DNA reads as TGTGCCCTCGACAGGGTCAATCCCTCTGGGGCCAACGTCCTGACTTTC.

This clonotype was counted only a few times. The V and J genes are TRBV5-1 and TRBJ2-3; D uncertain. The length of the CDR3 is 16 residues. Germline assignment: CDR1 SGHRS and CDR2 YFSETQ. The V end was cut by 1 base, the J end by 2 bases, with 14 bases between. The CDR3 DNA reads TGCGCCAGCAGCTTGCGGCTCCTCTCCTTCACAGATACGCAGTATTTT. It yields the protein CASSLRLLSFTDTQYF.

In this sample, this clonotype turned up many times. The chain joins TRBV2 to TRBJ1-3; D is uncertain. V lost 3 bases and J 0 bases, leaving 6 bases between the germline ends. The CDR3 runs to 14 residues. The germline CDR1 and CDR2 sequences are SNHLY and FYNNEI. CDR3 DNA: TGTGCCAGCAGTGAGGGCAGCTCTGGAAACACCATATATTTT. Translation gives CASSEGSSGNTIYF.

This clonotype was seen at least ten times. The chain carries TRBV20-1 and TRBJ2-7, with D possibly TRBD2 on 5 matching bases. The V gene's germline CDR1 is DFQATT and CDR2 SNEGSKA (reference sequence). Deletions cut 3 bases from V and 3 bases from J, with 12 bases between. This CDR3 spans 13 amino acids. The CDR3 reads CSASGWEFYEQYF. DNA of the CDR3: TGCAGTGCTAGCGGGTGGGAGTTCTACGAGCAGTACTTC.

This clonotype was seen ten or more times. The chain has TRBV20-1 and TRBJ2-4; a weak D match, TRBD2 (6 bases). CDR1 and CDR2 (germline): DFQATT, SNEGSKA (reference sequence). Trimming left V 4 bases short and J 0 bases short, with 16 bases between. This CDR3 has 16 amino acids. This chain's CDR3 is CSAKVGRELAKNIQYF. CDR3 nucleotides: TGCAGTGCTAAAGTAGGGCGGGAACTAGCCAAAAACATTCAGTACTTC.

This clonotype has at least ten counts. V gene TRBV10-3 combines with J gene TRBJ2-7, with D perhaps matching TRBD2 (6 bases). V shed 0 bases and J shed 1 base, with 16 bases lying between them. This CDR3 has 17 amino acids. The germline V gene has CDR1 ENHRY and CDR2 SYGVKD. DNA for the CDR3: TGTGCCATCAGTGAGTCGGATGGCGGAGGGCCTTCCTACGAGCAGTACTTC. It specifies CAISESDGGGPSYEQYF.

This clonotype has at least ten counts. CDR3 in DNA: TGTGCCAGCTCCCCTTCTGGATCGAGAAGCAATGAGCAGTTCTTC. Its translation is CASSPSGSRSNEQFF. The V call is TRBV7-9, the J call TRBJ2-1, with D hard to call. Trimming shortened V by 8 bases and J by 6 bases, and 20 bases separated the two germline ends. The CDR3 length is 15 residues. Per germline, CDR1 SEHNR and CDR2 FQNEAQ (reference sequence).

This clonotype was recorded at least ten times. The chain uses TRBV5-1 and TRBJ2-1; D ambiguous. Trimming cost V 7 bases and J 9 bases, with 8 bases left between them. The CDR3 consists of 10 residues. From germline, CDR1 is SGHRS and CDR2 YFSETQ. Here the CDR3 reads CASLEGEQFF. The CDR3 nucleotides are TGCGCCAGCCTGGAAGGTGAGCAGTTCTTC. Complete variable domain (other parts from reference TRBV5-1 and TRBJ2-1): KAGVTQTPRYLIKTRGQQVTLSCSPISGHRSVSWYQQTPGQGLQFLFEYFSETQRNKGNFPGRFSGRQFSNSRSEMNVSTLELGDSALYLCASLEGEQFFGPGTRLTVL.

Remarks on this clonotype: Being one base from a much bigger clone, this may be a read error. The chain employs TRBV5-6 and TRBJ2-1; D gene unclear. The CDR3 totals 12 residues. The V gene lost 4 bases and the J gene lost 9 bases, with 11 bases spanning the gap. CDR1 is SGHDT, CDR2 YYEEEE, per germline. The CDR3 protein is CASSVISSEQFF. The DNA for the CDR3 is TGTGCCAGCAGCGTGATTAGCAGTGAGCAGTTCTTC.

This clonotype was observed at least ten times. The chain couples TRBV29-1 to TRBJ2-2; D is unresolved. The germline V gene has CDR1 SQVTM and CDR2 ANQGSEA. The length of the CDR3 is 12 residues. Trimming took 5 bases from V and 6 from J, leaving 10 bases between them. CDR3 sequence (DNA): TGCAGCGTTCTAAAGGTCGCCGGGGAGCTGTTTTTT. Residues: CSVLKVAGELFF.

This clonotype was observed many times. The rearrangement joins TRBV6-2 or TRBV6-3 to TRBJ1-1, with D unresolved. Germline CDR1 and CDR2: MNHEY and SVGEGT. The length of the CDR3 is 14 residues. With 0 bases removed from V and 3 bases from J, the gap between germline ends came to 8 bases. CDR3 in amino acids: CASSYSGVHTEAFF. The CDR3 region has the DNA TGTGCCAGCAGTTACTCTGGGGTCCACACTGAAGCTTTCTTT.

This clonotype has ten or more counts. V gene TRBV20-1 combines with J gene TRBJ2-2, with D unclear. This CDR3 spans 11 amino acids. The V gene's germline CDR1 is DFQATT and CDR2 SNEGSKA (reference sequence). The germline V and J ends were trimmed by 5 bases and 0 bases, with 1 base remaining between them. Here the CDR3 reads CSAANTGELFF. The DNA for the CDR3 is TGCAGTGCTGCGAACACCGGGGAGCTGTTTTTT.